The rows below give T cell receptor beta chains drawn from one sample of a study of cytomegalovirus exposure and HLA in healthy donors. Data came from immunoSEQ multiplex PCR; TCRdb stores just in-frame clones and leaves some out. The sample lists about 170,000 clones; about 62% were seen once. Sample: PBMCs. These receptors were collected from a man aged 40-49 years in good health and CMV-seronegative. Both conserved end residues are part of each CDR3. D genes are given only for firm matches. Part of the rows lack a size; the others show once, few, many or a class for expanded clones.

d_call,clone_size,j_call,v_call,cdr3_nt,cdr3_aa
TRBD1,.,TRBJ1-2,TRBV7-3,TGTGCCAGCAGCTTCGACAGGGCGAATGGCTACACCTTC,CASSFDRANGYTF
TRBD2,few,TRBJ2-7,TRBV7-9,TGTTCCAGCAGCTTAGGGGGCGGGAGGGTTCCCTACGAGCAGTACTTC,CSSSLGGGRVPYEQYF
TRBD1,.,TRBJ1-1,TRBV18,TGTGCCAGCTCACCATCGGCCGGGACAGGGGAAGCTTTCTTT,CASSPSAGTGEAFF
TRBD1,few,TRBJ1-1,TRBV29-1,TGCAGCGCCGAGGGACAGTTGAACACTGAAGCTTTCTTT,CSAEGQLNTEAFF
TRBD1,.,TRBJ1-2,TRBV28,TGTGCCAGCAGTTTATCGGATGGGCAGGGGGGCTATGGCTACACCTTC,CASSLSDGQGGYGYTF
.,.,TRBJ2-3,TRBV7-8,TGTGCCAGCAGCTTAGCTCCACTAATCATGAGTAACACAGATACGCAGTATTTT,CASSLAPLIMSNTDTQYF
.,few,TRBJ1-2,TRBV11-2,TGTGCCAGCAGCTTAGGGGGGGATCGGGGCTACACCTTC,CASSLGGDRGYTF
.,.,TRBJ1-1,TRBV6-5,TGTGCCAGCAGTCCCCCCCTGGCCACTGAAGCTTTCTTT,CASSPPLATEAFF
TRBD2,few,TRBJ2-3,TRBV4-1,TGCGCCAGCAGCCTGGGACTAGCGGGATCAGATACGCAGTATTTT,CASSLGLAGSDTQYF
.,.,TRBJ1-2,TRBV11-1,TGTGCCAGCAGCTTAGGGACACGCTATGGCTACACCTTC,CASSLGTRYGYTF
TRBD2,.,TRBJ2-7,TRBV19,TGTGCCAGTAGTCTTAGCGGGAGTTGGGACGAGCAGTACTTC,CASSLSGSWDEQYF
.,once,TRBJ2-3,TRBV4-2,TGTGCCAGCAGCCAAGGGGGCGCGATCCTAGCGAGCAATACGCAGTATTTT,CASSQGGAILASNTQYF
.,.,TRBJ2-5,TRBV7-2,TGTGCCAGCAGCTTAGCGTATGAGACCCAGTACTTC,CASSLAYETQYF
.,once,TRBJ2-1,TRBV5-1,TGCGCCAGCAGCTTGGATCCTCAAACGGGCAATGAGCAGTTCTTC,CASSLDPQTGNEQFF
.,once,TRBJ2-7,TRBV5-1,TGCGCCAGCAGCCTCCGGGACTTCTCCTACGAGCAGTACTTC,CASSLRDFSYEQYF
.,.,TRBJ1-5,TRBV7-2,TGTGCCAGCAGCTTAAGGGACACCCTGCTGGATCAGCCCCAGCATTTT,CASSLRDTLLDQPQHF
TRBD2,.,TRBJ2-5,TRBV12-5,TGTGCTAGTGGTTTGTACGGAGCGGGAGGACAAGAGACCCAGTACTTC,CASGLYGAGGQETQYF
TRBD1,.,TRBJ2-7,TRBV28,TGTGCCAGCAGAGGAGGCCAGGGGGCAGGGGAGCAGTACTTC,CASRGGQGAGEQYF
TRBD1,.,TRBJ1-2,TRBV2,TGTGCCAGCAGGGGGACAGGGGATATGTCCTATGGCTACACCTTC,CASRGTGDMSYGYTF
.,few,TRBJ2-7,TRBV27,TGTGCCAGCAGTAAAAGGGCCGGCCAATCCGCTTTCAGGGTTTACGAGCAGTACTTC,CASSKRAGQSAFRVYEQYF
TRBD1,.,TRBJ2-2,TRBV30,TGTGCCTGGAGGGCTACAGGGACAGTCAACACCGGGGAGCTGTTTTTT,CAWRATGTVNTGELFF
TRBD1,.,TRBJ1-3,TRBV2,TGTGCCAGCATGGGAACAGGGGCGAACACCATATATTTT,CASMGTGANTIYF
.,.,TRBJ2-1,TRBV18,TGTGCCAGCTCACCAAAGGGGAATGAGCAGTTCTTC,CASSPKGNEQFF
.,few,TRBJ1-2,TRBV5-6,TGTGCCAGCAGCTTGGGCCAGGGAGGTTACTATGGCTACACCTTC,CASSLGQGGYYGYTF
.,.,TRBJ1-1,TRBV9,TGTGCCAGCAGCGCCCGACTAGGGGGGGGGAGGAACACTGAAGCTTTCTTT,CASSARLGGGRNTEAFF
TRBD2,.,TRBJ2-4,TRBV9,TGTGCCAGCAGCGTGGCGGGAGGAGCCAAAAACATTCAGTACTTC,CASSVAGGAKNIQYF
.,.,TRBJ2-6,TRBV9,TGTGCCAGCAGCGTAGTAGAGGCGGGGGCCAACGTCCTGACTTTC,CASSVVEAGANVLTF
TRBD1,.,TRBJ2-1,TRBV2,TGTGCCAGCAGCCAAGACAGGGTGGGATACAATGAGCAGTTCTTC,CASSQDRVGYNEQFF
.,.,TRBJ2-3,TRBV9,TGTGCCAGCAGGAGAAAGGGGGGGCTAGCTGTGCTAGATACGCAGTATTTT,CASRRKGGLAVLDTQYF
.,.,TRBJ2-7,TRBV5-1,TGCGCCAGCAGCTTGGCGGCGGCGCAGATAAACGAGGAGCAGTACTTC,CASSLAAAQINEEQYF
.,.,TRBJ2-7,TRBV9,TGTGCCAGCAGCCCTACAGGGATCAACGAGCAGTACTTC,CASSPTGINEQYF
TRBD1,.,TRBJ2-7,TRBV7-8,TGTGCCAGCAGCTTAAGGACAGGGACCTACGAGCAGTACTTC,CASSLRTGTYEQYF
.,.,TRBJ2-1,TRBV11-3,TGTGCCAGCGCCAGTTCCCTACCGGAGGAGGGCCGTGTTGAGCAGTTCTTC,CASASSLPEEGRVEQFF
.,once,TRBJ2-2,TRBV6-4,TGTGCCGAAGAGGAACACGGGAGCGGTACCGGGGAGCTGTTTTTT,CAEEEHGSGTGELFF
TRBD2,.,TRBJ2-1,TRBV7-2,TGTGCCAGCAGCTTAGTTAGCGGGGCGTCCTACAATGAGCAGTTCTTC,CASSLVSGASYNEQFF
.,.,TRBJ1-5,TRBV6-1,TGTGCCAGCAGACCAACAGGGTCGGGCAATCAGCCCCAGCATTTT,CASRPTGSGNQPQHF
.,once,TRBJ1-3,TRBV30,TGTGCCTGGAGTTCCGACACAAACTCTGGAAACACCATATATTTT,CAWSSDTNSGNTIYF
.,.,TRBJ1-2,TRBV18,TGTGCCAGCTCACCACCCCCGGGTGGGTCTAACTATGGCTACACCTTC,CASSPPPGGSNYGYTF
TRBD2,.,TRBJ2-7,TRBV6-7,TGTGCCAGCAGTTACTCATACGGGGGGGACCCCTACGAGCAGTACTTC,CASSYSYGGDPYEQYF